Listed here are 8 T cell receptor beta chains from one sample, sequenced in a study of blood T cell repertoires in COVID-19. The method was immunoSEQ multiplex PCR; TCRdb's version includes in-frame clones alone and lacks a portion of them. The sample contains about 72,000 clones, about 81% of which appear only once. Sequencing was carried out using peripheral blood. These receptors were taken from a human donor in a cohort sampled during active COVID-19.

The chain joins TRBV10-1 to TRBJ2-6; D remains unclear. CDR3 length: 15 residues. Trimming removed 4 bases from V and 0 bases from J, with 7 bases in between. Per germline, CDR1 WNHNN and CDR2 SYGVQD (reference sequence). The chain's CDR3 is CASSGGSSGANVLTF. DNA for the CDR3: TGCGCCAGCAGTGGAGGCAGCTCTGGGGCCAACGTCCTGACTTTC.

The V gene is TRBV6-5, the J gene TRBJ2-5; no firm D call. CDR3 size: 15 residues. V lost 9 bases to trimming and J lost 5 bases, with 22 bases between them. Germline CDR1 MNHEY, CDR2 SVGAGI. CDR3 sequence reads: CASCRSPAPRETQYF. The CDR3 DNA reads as TGTGCCAGTTGTCGTTCTCCCGCCCCGAGGGAGACCCAGTACTTC.

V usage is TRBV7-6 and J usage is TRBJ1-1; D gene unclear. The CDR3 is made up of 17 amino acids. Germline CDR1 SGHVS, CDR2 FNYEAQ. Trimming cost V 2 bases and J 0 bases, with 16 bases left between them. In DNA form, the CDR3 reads TGTGCCAGCAGCTTACCTCTTATAGCCCGGGTGAACACTGAAGCTTTCTTT. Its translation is CASSLPLIARVNTEAFF.

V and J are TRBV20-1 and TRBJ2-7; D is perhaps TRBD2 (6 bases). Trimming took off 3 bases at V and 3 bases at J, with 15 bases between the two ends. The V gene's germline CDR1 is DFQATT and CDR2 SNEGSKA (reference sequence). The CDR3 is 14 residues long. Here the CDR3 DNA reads TGCAGTGCTAGTGATGGGGGGACGTACTACGAGCAGTACTTC. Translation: CSASDGGTYYEQYF.

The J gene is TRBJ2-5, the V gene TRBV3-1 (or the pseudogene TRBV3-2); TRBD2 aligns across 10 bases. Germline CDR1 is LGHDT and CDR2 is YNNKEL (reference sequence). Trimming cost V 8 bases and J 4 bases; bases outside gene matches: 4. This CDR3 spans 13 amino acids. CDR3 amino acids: CASLTSGVETQYF. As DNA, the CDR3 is TGTGCCAGCCTTACTAGCGGGGTAGAGACCCAGTACTTC.

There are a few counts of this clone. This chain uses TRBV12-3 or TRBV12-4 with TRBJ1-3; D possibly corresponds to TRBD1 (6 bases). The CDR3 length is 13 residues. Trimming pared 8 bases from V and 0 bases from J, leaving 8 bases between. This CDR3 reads CASDRISGNTIYF. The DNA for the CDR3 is TGTGCCAGCGACAGGATCTCTGGAAACACCATATATTTT.

The CDR3 spells CASSKRTETAYGYTF. CDR3 DNA: TGTGCCAGCAGCAAACGAACCGAGACAGCCTATGGCTACACCTTC. The chain carries TRBV21-1 and TRBJ1-2; TRBD1, as called in the table, went unchecked against the DNA. TRBV21-1 is flagged as a pseudogene. The CDR3 consists of 15 residues.

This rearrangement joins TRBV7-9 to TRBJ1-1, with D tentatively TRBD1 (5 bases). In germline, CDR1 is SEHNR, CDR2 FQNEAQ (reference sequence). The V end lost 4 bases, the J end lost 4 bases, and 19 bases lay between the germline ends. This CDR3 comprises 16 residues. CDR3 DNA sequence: TGTGCCAGCAGCTCGGACATTTTATCCCCGGTCACTGAAGCTTTCTTT. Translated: CASSSDILSPVTEAFF.